These T cell receptor beta chains were read from a single sample in a study of blood T cell repertoires in COVID-19. The assay was immunoSEQ multiplex PCR, and TCRdb's table has in-frame clones only and misses some. The repertoire holds around 240,000 clones, with around 88% as singletons. Material: PBMCs or T cells enriched from blood (not recorded which). Receptor source: a woman in her forties or fifties who had recovered from COVID-19. CDR3s include the opening cysteine and the closing phenylalanine or tryptophan. A D gene is named only where the DNA matches it firmly. Some rows mark clone size as missing; the rest say once, few, many or name a class of expanded clone.

abundance	d_gene	v_gene	j_gene	CDR3nt	CDR3aa
NA	TRBD1	TRBV27	TRBJ1-5	TGTGCCAGCAGTTTAGAGTCCAGGGGGAGTCAGCCCCAGCATTTT	CASSLESRGSQPQHF
NA	NA	TRBV20-1	TRBJ2-7	TGCAGTGCTAGTTTCGCAGCCCGGGGCTCCTACGAGCAGTACTTC	CSASFAARGSYEQYF
NA	TRBD1	TRBV11-2	TRBJ1-1	TGTGCCAGCAGCTTTCGACAGGGGGTAACTGAAGCTTTCTTT	CASSFRQGVTEAFF
few	TRBD1	TRBV11-2	TRBJ1-1	TGTGCCAGCAGCTTACTTACAGGGGGAGGCACTGAAGCTTTCTTT	CASSLLTGGGTEAFF
NA	TRBD2	TRBV20-1	TRBJ2-1	TGCAGTGTACTAGCGAGGAATGAGCAGTTCTTC	CSVLARNEQFF
once	TRBD2	TRBV11-2	TRBJ2-7	TGTGCCAGCAGCCCCGGGACTAGCGGACCCTACGAGCAGTACTTC	CASSPGTSGPYEQYF
few	NA	TRBV7-2	TRBJ2-3	TGTGCCAGCAGCTACGACAGGACAGATACGCAGTATTTT	CASSYDRTDTQYF
NA	NA	TRBV11-1	TRBJ2-5	TGTGCCAGCAGCTTAGGGTCGGGGGAGACCCAGTACTTC	CASSLGSGETQYF
NA	TRBD2	TRBV5-4	TRBJ2-3	TGTGCCAGCAGCTGGTTAGCGGGAGGGCCAACAGATACGCAGTATTTT	CASSWLAGGPTDTQYF
NA	TRBD1	TRBV2	TRBJ2-1	TGTGCCAGCTTCCGGGACAGGCTCTACAATGAGCAGTTCTTC	CASFRDRLYNEQFF
NA	TRBD1	TRBV5-6	TRBJ2-1	TGTGCCAGCAGCTATCGGACCGGGACAGGGGGCGATGAGCAGTTCTTC	CASSYRTGTGGDEQFF
NA	TRBD2	TRBV11-3	TRBJ2-3	TGTGCCAGCAGCTCTCGTTTGCGGGGGGATAGCACAGATACGCAGTATTTT	CASSSRLRGDSTDTQYF
NA	TRBD1	TRBV19	TRBJ2-1	TGTGCCAGTAGTTCGGACAGGGTTGAGCAGTTCTTC	CASSSDRVEQFF
few	NA	TRBV15	TRBJ2-2	TGTGCCACCAGCAGAGATAAGGGGTTTACCGGGGAGCTGTTTTTT	CATSRDKGFTGELFF
NA	TRBD2	TRBV6-2/TRBV6-3	TRBJ2-7	TGTGCCAGCAGTTACTCTCTGGGGACTAGCGGGAGAAGAAGCCACTACGAGCAGTACTTC	CASSYSLGTSGRRSHYEQYF
NA	TRBD2	TRBV5-4	TRBJ2-5	TGTGCCAGCAGCTCGGGGGGGACCAGGCGGGAGACCCAGTACTTC	CASSSGGTRRETQYF
NA	NA	TRBV7-6	TRBJ1-2	TGTGCCAGCAGCTTAGCGGGGGGTAATGGCTACACCTTC	CASSLAGGNGYTF
once	NA	TRBV14	TRBJ2-7	TGTGCCAGCAGCCCACAGGGTGGCTCATACGAGCAGTACTTC	CASSPQGGSYEQYF
NA	NA	TRBV24-1	TRBJ1-2	TGTGCCACCAGTGACCCGACCGGGAACCCCAATCGCTACACCTTC	CATSDPTGNPNRYTF
NA	NA	TRBV14	TRBJ1-1	TGTGCCAGCAGCCCTAGAATGGGCACTGAAGCTTTCTTT	CASSPRMGTEAFF
once	TRBD1	TRBV30	TRBJ2-1	TGTGCCTGGAGCCCCACAGGGGGCCTGGGGAATGAGCAGTTCTTC	CAWSPTGGLGNEQFF
NA	NA	TRBV18	TRBJ1-1	TGTGCCAGCTCACAAGACAGACTGACTTTGAACACTGAAGCTTTCTTT	CASSQDRLTLNTEAFF
NA	TRBD1	TRBV25-1	TRBJ1-2	TGTGCCAGCAGTGACGACGACAGGGGGGTTTATGGCTACACCTTC	CASSDDDRGVYGYTF
few	NA	TRBV30	TRBJ1-2	TGTGCCTGGAGTGTGGCCTATGGCTACACCTTC	CAWSVAYGYTF
NA	NA	TRBV7-3	TRBJ2-2	TGTGCCAGCAGCCCCCGACGGGACACCCGCACCGGGGAGCTGTTTTTT	CASSPRRDTRTGELFF
NA	TRBD2	TRBV29-1	TRBJ2-1	TGCAGCGTTGGCACTAGCGACTACAATGAGCAGTTCTTC	CSVGTSDYNEQFF
NA	TRBD1	TRBV19	TRBJ1-5	TGTGCCAGTAGTACAACAGGGGGAGGTCAGCCCCAGCATTTT	CASSTTGGGQPQHF
NA	NA	TRBV2	TRBJ1-5	TGTGCCAGCAGCCGGGACATGGATCAGCCCCAGCATTTT	CASSRDMDQPQHF
NA	TRBD1	TRBV12-3/TRBV12-4	TRBJ1-2	TGTGCCAGCAGTCGCCGGGACAGAGGTGGCTACACCTTC	CASSRRDRGGYTF
NA	NA	TRBV28	TRBJ2-1	TGCGGAGCATCCAACAATGAGCAGTTCTTC	CGASNNEQFF
once	NA	TRBV7-6	TRBJ1-1	TGTGCCAGCAGCCCGCCGGGGTCCATGAACACTGAAGCTTTCTTT	CASSPPGSMNTEAFF
NA	TRBD2	TRBV6-6	TRBJ2-2	TGTGCCAGCGGGGCGGGAGTAGTCGGGGAGCTGTTTTTT	CASGAGVVGELFF
NA	TRBD2	TRBV9	TRBJ2-4	TGTGCCAGCAGCGAGACTAGCGGGAGCTCTAAGGGAGACATTCAGTACTTC	CASSETSGSSKGDIQYF
NA	NA	TRBV6-5	TRBJ1-1	TGTGCCAGCAGTTACGGGCAGGTGAACACTGAAGCTTTCTTT	CASSYGQVNTEAFF
few	TRBD1	TRBV7-2	TRBJ2-7	TGTGCCAGCAGCCCAAGGACAGGACGATCCTCCTACGAGCAGTACTTC	CASSPRTGRSSYEQYF
NA	TRBD2	TRBV28	TRBJ2-7	TGTGCCAGCAGCAGCCTAGCGGGAGGCGGGTACGAGCAGTACTTC	CASSSLAGGGYEQYF
NA	TRBD2	TRBV4-1	TRBJ2-7	TGCGCCAGCAGCGACCCGGGACTAGTACCCGAGCAGTACTTC	CASSDPGLVPEQYF
NA	NA	TRBV15	TRBJ1-5	TGTGCCACCAGCAGGGGACACTCAGACGTTAGCAATCAGCCCCAGCATTTT	CATSRGHSDVSNQPQHF
NA	NA	TRBV5-6	TRBJ2-7	TGTGCCAGCAGCCGTGGGACTGGACAGTACTTC	CASSRGTGQYF
NA	NA	TRBV5-1	TRBJ1-2	TGCGCCAGCAGCCCCGGACTGATAAACTATGGCTACACCTTC	CASSPGLINYGYTF
NA	NA	TRBV25-1	TRBJ1-3	TGTGCCAGCAGTCAGGGACTGCGATCTGGAAACACCATATATTTT	CASSQGLRSGNTIYF
NA	TRBD1	TRBV3-1/TRBV3-2	TRBJ1-6	TGTGCCAGCAGCTTTGGGACAGGGATAGGCAATTCACCCCTCCACTTT	CASSFGTGIGNSPLHF
NA	NA	TRBV5-4	TRBJ2-3	TGTGCCAGCAGCTATGGGGGCAACCTACGGGATACGCAGTATTTT	CASSYGGNLRDTQYF
NA	NA	TRBV6-5	TRBJ2-7	TGTGCCGTAGCAGGGTGGTTCAACGAGCAGTACTTC	CAVAGWFNEQYF
NA	NA	TRBV7-2	TRBJ2-7	TGTGCCAGCAGCTTAGGGCGGACATACGAGCAGTACTTC	CASSLGRTYEQYF
NA	TRBD1	TRBV7-9	TRBJ1-4	TGTGCCAGCAGCTCCGGGACAGGGTATTTTTCTAATGAAAAACTGTTTTTT	CASSSGTGYFSNEKLFF
NA	NA	TRBV3-1/TRBV3-2	TRBJ1-2	TGTGCCAGCAGCCTATCTGGGGGAGGAAACTATGGCTACACCTTC	CASSLSGGGNYGYTF
NA	NA	TRBV30	TRBJ2-7	TGTGCCTGGAGTGTTTATCGTAAATCCTACGAGCAGTACTTC	CAWSVYRKSYEQYF
NA	NA	TRBV7-3	TRBJ2-1	TGTGCCAGCAGCTGGACTACCGACAATGAGCAGTTCTTC	CASSWTTDNEQFF
once	NA	TRBV7-3	TRBJ1-3	TGTGCCAGCAGCTTGGAGGGGTGCACCATATATTTT	CASSLEGCTIYF
NA	NA	TRBV28	TRBJ1-5	TGTGCCAGCAGTCCTACAGTCGGCAATCAGCCCCAGCATTTT	CASSPTVGNQPQHF
few	TRBD1	TRBV6-5	TRBJ2-7	TGTGCCAGCAGTTACCAGACAGGGGCTCCCTACGAGCAGTACTTC	CASSYQTGAPYEQYF
NA	TRBD1	TRBV19	TRBJ2-7	TGTGCCAGTAGTATGGACAGGGGGCGTGAGCAGTACTTC	CASSMDRGREQYF